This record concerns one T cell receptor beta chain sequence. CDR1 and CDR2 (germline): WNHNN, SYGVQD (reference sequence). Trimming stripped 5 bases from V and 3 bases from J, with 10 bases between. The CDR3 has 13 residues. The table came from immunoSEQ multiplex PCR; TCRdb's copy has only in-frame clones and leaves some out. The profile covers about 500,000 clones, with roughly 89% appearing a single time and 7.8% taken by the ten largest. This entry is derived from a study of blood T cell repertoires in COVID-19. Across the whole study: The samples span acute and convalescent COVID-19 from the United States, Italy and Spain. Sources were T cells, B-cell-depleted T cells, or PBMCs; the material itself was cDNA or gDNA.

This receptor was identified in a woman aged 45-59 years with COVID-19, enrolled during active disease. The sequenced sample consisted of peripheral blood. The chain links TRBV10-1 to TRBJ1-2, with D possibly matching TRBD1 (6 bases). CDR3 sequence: CASSPSGDYGYTF. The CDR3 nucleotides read TGCGCCAGCAGTCCCTCAGGGGACTATGGCTACACCTTC.